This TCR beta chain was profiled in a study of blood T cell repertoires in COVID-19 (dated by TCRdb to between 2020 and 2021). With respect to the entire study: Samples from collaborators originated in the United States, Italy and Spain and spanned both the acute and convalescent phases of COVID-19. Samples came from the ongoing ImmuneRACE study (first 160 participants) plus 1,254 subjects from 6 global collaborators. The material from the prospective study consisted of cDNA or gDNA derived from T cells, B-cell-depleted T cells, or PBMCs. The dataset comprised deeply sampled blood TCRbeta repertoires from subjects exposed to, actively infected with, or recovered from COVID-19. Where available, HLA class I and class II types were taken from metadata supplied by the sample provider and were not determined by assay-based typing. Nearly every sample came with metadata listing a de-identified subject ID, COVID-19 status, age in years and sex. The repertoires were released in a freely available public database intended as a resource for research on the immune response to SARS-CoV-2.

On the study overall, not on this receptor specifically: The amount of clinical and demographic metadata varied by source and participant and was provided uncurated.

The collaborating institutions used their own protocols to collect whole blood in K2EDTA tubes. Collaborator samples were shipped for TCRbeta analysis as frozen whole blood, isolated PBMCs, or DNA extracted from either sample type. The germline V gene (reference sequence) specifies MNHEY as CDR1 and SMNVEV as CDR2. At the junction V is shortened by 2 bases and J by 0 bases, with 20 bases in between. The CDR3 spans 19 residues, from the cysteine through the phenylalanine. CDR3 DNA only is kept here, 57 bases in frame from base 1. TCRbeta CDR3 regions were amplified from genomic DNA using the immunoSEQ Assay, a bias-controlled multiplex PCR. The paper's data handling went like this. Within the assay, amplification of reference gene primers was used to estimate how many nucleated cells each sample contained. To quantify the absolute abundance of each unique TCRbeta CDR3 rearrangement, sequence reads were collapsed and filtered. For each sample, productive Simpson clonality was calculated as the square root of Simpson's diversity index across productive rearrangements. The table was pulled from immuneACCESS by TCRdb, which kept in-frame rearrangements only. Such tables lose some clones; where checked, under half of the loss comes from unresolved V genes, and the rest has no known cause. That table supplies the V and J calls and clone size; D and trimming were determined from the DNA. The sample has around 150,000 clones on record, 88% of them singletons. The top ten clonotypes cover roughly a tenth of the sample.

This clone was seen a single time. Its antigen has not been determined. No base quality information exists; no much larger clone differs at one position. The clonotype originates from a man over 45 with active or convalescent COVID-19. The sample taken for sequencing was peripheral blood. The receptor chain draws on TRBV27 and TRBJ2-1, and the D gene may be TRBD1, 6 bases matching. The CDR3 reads CASSLTPNLLGGSYNEQFF. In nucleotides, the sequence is TGTGCCAGCAGTTTAACCCCAAATCTTCTAGGGGGCTCCTACAATGAGCAGTTCTTC.